The 4 T cell receptor beta chains below were found in one sample sequenced in a study of neurological immune-mediated disorders. Via MiXCR, TCRdb re-called the 5' RACE reads, giving one row per CDR3 protein. This table holds about 66,000 distinct CDR3 sequences, around 3.9% found once. Material for sequencing was PBMCs. Receptors were obtained from a man aged 25-45 years with multiple sclerosis.

In regard to this clonotype: Given a much more abundant clone one base away, this may be a read error. The genes are TRBV10-2 and TRBJ2-4, with D hard to call. V gave up 0 bases and J gave up 2 bases, with 17 bases separating them. CDR3 length: 18 amino acids. Germline V gene data show CDR1 as WSHSY and CDR2 as SAAADI. The CDR3 nucleotides read TGCGCCAGCAGTGAGTCGACCAACCGAGTTCTTACCAAAAACATTCAGTACTTC. Translation: CASSESTNRVLTKNIQYF.

This clonotype showed up many times. This rearrangement joins TRBV7-9 to TRBJ2-7; D is unresolved. CDR1 and CDR2 from the germline V gene are SEHNR and FQNEAQ (reference sequence). The CDR3 runs 14 residues. Deletions cut 4 bases from V and 4 bases from J, with 14 bases between. CDR3 residues: CASSSREMPYEQYF. DNA of the CDR3: TGTGCCAGCAGCTCGAGAGAGATGCCATACGAGCAGTACTTC. Full variable domain (outside the CDR3, taken from reference TRBV7-9 and TRBJ2-7): DTGVSQNPRHKITKRGQNVTFRCDPISEHNRLYWYRQTLGQGPEFLTYFQNEAQLEKSRLLSDRFSAERPKGSFSTLEIQRTEQGDSAMYLCASSSREMPYEQYFGPGTRLTVT.

The table lists this clonotype with many counts. The chain combines TRBV3-1 with TRBJ2-3, with D unclear. Trimming removed 3 bases from V and 7 bases from J, with 14 bases in between. Germline V gives CDR1 LGHDT, CDR2 YNNKEL (reference sequence). The CDR3 contains 14 residues. CDR3 protein: CASSHLRVTYTQYF. The CDR3 region has the DNA TGTGCCAGCAGCCACCTCCGGGTGACCTATACGCAGTATTTT.

This clonotype has at least ten counts. The V gene is TRBV7-9, the J gene TRBJ2-2, with D perhaps TRBD1 or TRBD2 (5 bases each). V lost 6 bases, J lost 7 bases, and 21 bases lay in between. CDR3 length: 16 amino acids. Germline V gene data show CDR1 as SEHNR and CDR2 as FQNEAQ (reference sequence). The CDR3, as DNA: TGTGCCAGCAGTCCGGGGCCGCTCGGGGTCGGCGGGGAGCTGTTTTTT. Translating it yields CASSPGPLGVGGELFF. The full variable domain, rest sourced from reference TRBV7-9 and TRBJ2-2, is DTGVSQNPRHKITKRGQNVTFRCDPISEHNRLYWYRQTLGQGPEFLTYFQNEAQLEKSRLLSDRFSAERPKGSFSTLEIQRTEQGDSAMYLCASSPGPLGVGGELFFGEGSRLTVL.